This T cell receptor beta chain was found in a study of blood T cell repertoires in COVID-19. Study context: Acute and convalescent COVID-19 specimens originated in the United States, Italy and Spain. T cells, B-cell-depleted T cells, or PBMCs provided the cDNA or gDNA that served as material.

The CDR3 loop spans 10 amino acids. V lost 6 bases to trimming and J lost 7 bases, with 6 bases between them. Under the authors' procedure: Amplification of reference gene primers provided the estimated nucleated cell counts. Sequenced by immunoSEQ multiplex PCR; TCRdb stores in-frame clones only, minus some. The DNA was the basis for D and trimming; V, J and clone size are from that table. In the table there are roughly 68,000 clones, roughly 84% of which are singletons. This chain joins TRBV12-3 or TRBV12-4 and TRBJ1-1; no clear D. The sequencing sample was made of peripheral blood. The receptor was isolated from a man over 45 with active COVID-19. In nucleotides, the CDR3 is TGTGCCAGCAGCCCCCTTGAAGCTTTCTTT. It yields the protein CASSPLEAFF.